Presented here are 22 T cell receptor beta chains from one specimen sequenced in a study of cytomegalovirus exposure and HLA in healthy donors. Use of 60 Vbeta and 13 Jbeta primers characterized the PCR. The repertoire was sequenced with immunoSEQ multiplex PCR; TCRdb's copy has only in-frame clones and lacks some. Here the sample spans about 100,000 clones, about 62% being singletons. The sample comprised PBMCs. These receptors came from a human donor in good health.

The rearrangement uses TRBV29-1 and TRBJ1-4, with no clear D. Trimming removed 3 bases from V and 7 bases from J, with 9 bases in between. The CDR3 consists of 12 residues. Looked up from germline, CDR1 is SQVTM and CDR2 is ANQGSEA. The CDR3 DNA is TGCAGCGTTGACCGGGGAGGTGAAAAACTGTTTTTT. It translates to CSVDRGGEKLFF.

This clone has just one count. V gene TRBV19 combines with J gene TRBJ1-5; tentatively, D is TRBD1 (5 bases). Germline CDR1 LNHDA, CDR2 SQIVND (reference sequence). Trimming left V 5 bases short and J 4 bases short, with 15 bases between. The CDR3 loop spans 15 amino acids. The CDR3 nucleotides are TGTGCCAGTAGTCGATCCCAGGGAGGAAATCAGCCCCAGCATTTT. This codes for CASSRSQGGNQPQHF.

V usage is TRBV5-1 and J usage is TRBJ1-1; tentative D call: TRBD1 (5 bases). Trimming left V 0 bases short and J 4 bases short, with 16 bases between. Germline loops: CDR1 SGHRS, CDR2 YFSETQ. The CDR3 totals 16 residues. The CDR3 coding sequence is TGCGCCAGCAGCTTGGGGGACTCCCGAAAGAGCACTGAAGCTTTCTTT. Protein sequence: CASSLGDSRKSTEAFF. Filled out from reference TRBV5-1 and TRBJ1-1, the complete variable domain reads KAGVTQTPRYLIKTRGQQVTLSCSPISGHRSVSWYQQTPGQGLQFLFEYFSETQRNKGNFPGRFSGRQFSNSRSEMNVSTLELGDSALYLCASSLGDSRKSTEAFFGQGTRLTVV.

This rearrangement joins TRBV30 to TRBJ1-4; possible D gene TRBD1, 5 bases. The CDR3 contains 15 residues. The V end was cut by 5 bases, the J end by 5 bases, with 18 bases between. Per germline, CDR1 GTSNPN and CDR2 SVGIG (reference sequence). The CDR3 protein is CAWSGPQRGNEKLFF. CDR3 in DNA: TGTGCCTGGTCCGGGCCCCAAAGGGGAAATGAAAAACTGTTTTTT.

V and J are TRBV27 and TRBJ2-5; TRBD2 is a possible D gene (6 bases). Germline V lookup: CDR1 MNHEY, CDR2 SMNVEV (reference sequence). The CDR3 runs 17 residues. The germline V and J ends were trimmed by 0 bases and 3 bases, with 17 bases remaining between them. As DNA, the CDR3 is TGTGCCAGCAGTTTATCGGCGGAGGGGCCGCTAGAAGAGACCCAGTACTTC. This translates into CASSLSAEGPLEETQYF.

This rearrangement joins TRBV19 to TRBJ1-1; 7 nucleotides agree with TRBD1. V trimming: 4 bases; J trimming: 0 bases; junction bases outside the gene matches: 8. CDR3 length: 16 amino acids. CDR1 is LNHDA and CDR2 is SQIVND in the germline V gene (reference sequence). The CDR3 here is CASSKADRVMNTEAFF. As DNA, the CDR3 is TGTGCCAGTAGTAAAGCTGACAGGGTAATGAACACTGAAGCTTTCTTT.

This chain uses TRBV25-1 with TRBJ2-2; 11 bases align to TRBD2. The CDR3 contains 17 residues. Unmatched junction bases numbered 7, after V lost 1 base and J lost 6 bases. Germline assignment: CDR1 MGHDK and CDR2 SYGVNS. The CDR3 reads CASSESIRTSGSGELFF. The CDR3 region has the DNA TGTGCCAGCAGTGAATCAATCAGGACTAGCGGGTCCGGGGAGCTGTTTTTT.

CDR3 DNA sequence: TGTGCCAGCAGCCAAGATACTAGCGGCTCCTACGAGCAGTACTTC. This translates into CASSQDTSGSYEQYF. The chain recombines TRBV4-2 with TRBJ2-7, with 8 positions matching TRBD2. CDR1 is LGHNA and CDR2 is YNFKEQ in the germline V gene. The CDR3 is made up of 15 amino acids. Trimming at V came to 0 bases and at J to 0 bases, leaving 1 base not matched to a gene.

The gene calls are TRBV7-2 and TRBJ2-5; D might be TRBD1 (6 bases). The DNA end is a closer match to TRBJ2-7, so the J assignment may be wrong. The CDR3 has 14 residues. In germline, CDR1 is SGHTA, CDR2 FQGNSA. CDR3 protein: CASSSLPGVPEQYF. CDR3 in DNA: TGTGCCAGCAGCTCCCTCCCAGGGGTCCCCGAGCAGTACTTC.

This clone was recorded once. The V call is TRBV13, the J call TRBJ1-6; possible D gene TRBD1, 5 bases. CDR1 and CDR2 from the germline V gene are PRHDT and FYEKMQ (reference sequence). CDR3 length equals 16 residues. With 2 bases removed from V and 0 bases from J, the gap between germline ends came to 8 bases. The CDR3 coding sequence is TGTGCCAGCAGCTTAAGACAGAGCTCCTATAATTCACCCCTCCACTTT. It encodes CASSLRQSSYNSPLHF.

This clone has only a few counts. The chain couples TRBV9 to TRBJ2-3; D not resolved. Germline CDR1 and CDR2: SGDLS and YYNGEE. This CDR3 has 14 amino acids. Deletions cut 0 bases from V and 3 bases from J, with 8 bases between. The CDR3 spells CASSVATATDTQYF. CDR3 DNA sequence: TGTGCCAGCAGCGTAGCAACAGCAACAGATACGCAGTATTTT.

CDR3 loop: CASRTSGSRNEQFF. The DNA of the CDR3 is TGTGCCAGCAGGACTAGCGGGAGCCGTAATGAGCAGTTCTTC. The chain uses TRBV27 and TRBJ2-1; 12 nucleotides line up with TRBD2. This CDR3 is built from 14 residues. V lost 6 bases and J lost 7; bases outside the gene matches: 4. CDR1 and CDR2 from the germline V gene are MNHEY and SMNVEV (reference sequence).

CDR3 region: CASSSPGANTEAFF. The CDR3 nucleotides are TGTGCCAGCAGTTCCCCAGGGGCGAACACTGAAGCTTTCTTT. The genes are TRBV28 and TRBJ1-1, with TRBD1 as a possible D gene (6 bases). CDR3 length: 14 amino acids. The V end was cut by 4 bases, the J end by 1 base, with 10 bases between. The germline V gene encodes CDR1 MDHEN and CDR2 SYDVKM.

The V call is TRBV30, the J call TRBJ2-1; TRBD2 matches 14 bases. Germline assignment: CDR1 GTSNPN and CDR2 SVGIG (reference sequence). The trim removed 3 bases at V and 10 bases at J, leaving 8 bases unmatched. The CDR3 contains 15 residues. For the CDR3, the DNA is TGTGCCTGGAGAGTCGGGACTAGCGGGAGAGACGAGCAGTTCTTC. It yields the protein CAWRVGTSGRDEQFF.

The chain has TRBV27 and TRBJ1-5; no firm D call. This CDR3 has 14 amino acids. The V and J ends lost 6 bases and 4 bases respectively, with 13 bases between them. Germline CDR1 MNHEY, CDR2 SMNVEV (reference sequence). CDR3 DNA: TGTGCCAGCAGCCTTCCGGGAGCTAATCAGCCCCAGCATTTT. It yields the protein CASSLPGANQPQHF.

The gene calls are TRBV4-2 and TRBJ2-1; 9 bases align to TRBD2. The J segment lost 0 bases and the V segment lost 4 bases, leaving 13 bases of the junction unmatched. CDR3 length: 19 residues. CDR1 is LGHNA, CDR2 YNFKEQ, per germline. The DNA for the CDR3 is TGTGCCAGCAGCCCCGGTCTAGGACTAGCGACTAGCTCCTACAATGAGCAGTTCTTC. The encoded protein is CASSPGLGLATSSYNEQFF.

This clone showed up just once. The V call is TRBV12-2, the J call TRBJ2-7; the D call of TRBD2 is as the table states it, not checked on the DNA. TRBV12-2 is reported as a pseudogene. The CDR3 extends over 22 amino acids. Here the CDR3 DNA reads TGTGCAAGTCGCTTAGCACCCCGGACTAGCGGGAGTATCTATCAATTCTCCTACGAGCAGTACTTC. It specifies CASRLAPRTSGSIYQFSYEQYF.

The rearrangement uses TRBV30 and TRBJ1-4; D is undetermined. V lost 3 bases to trimming and J lost 7 bases, with 3 bases between them. Germline lookup yields CDR1 GTSNPN and CDR2 SVGIG (reference sequence). This CDR3 spans 10 amino acids. DNA for the CDR3: TGTGCCTGGAGGAGTGAAAAACTGTTTTTT. It translates to CAWRSEKLFF.

The chain joins TRBV6-6 to TRBJ2-7; 7 bases agree with TRBD2. This CDR3 region has 14 residues. V lost 7 bases to trimming and J lost 0 bases; unmatched junction nucleotides: 6. The germline V gene has CDR1 MNHNY and CDR2 SVGAGI (reference sequence). For the CDR3, the DNA is TGTGCCAGCAAAAGCGGCGGGAGCTCCTACGAGCAGTACTTC. Translation: CASKSGGSSYEQYF.

This clone was found a few times. V is TRBV5-5 and J is TRBJ2-2; weak D call: TRBD2 (6 bases). V was trimmed by 3 bases and J by 4 bases, leaving 10 bases between them. Germline V gene data show CDR1 as SGHKS and CDR2 as YYEKEE (reference sequence). The CDR3 is 14 amino acids. DNA for the CDR3: TGTGCCAGCAGCTACTGGGGAGGCACCGGGGAGCTGTTTTTT. It yields the protein CASSYWGGTGELFF.

This clone was detected only a few times. V usage is TRBV27 and J usage is TRBJ2-1; TRBD1 might be the D (5 bases). The germline V gene encodes CDR1 MNHEY and CDR2 SMNVEV (reference sequence). V was cut by 3 bases and J by 0 bases, with 12 bases left in between. This CDR3 is built from 16 residues. This CDR3 is CASSLAGPSSYNEQFF. In DNA form, the CDR3 reads TGTGCCAGCAGTTTGGCAGGGCCAAGCTCCTACAATGAGCAGTTCTTC.

This chain uses TRBV6-1 with TRBJ1-3; 8 bases agree with TRBD1. J lost 3 bases, V lost 2 bases, and 6 bases had no gene match. CDR1 and CDR2 from the germline V gene are MNHNS and SASEGT. The CDR3 is 16 residues long. Here the CDR3 reads CASSEPGQGGGNTIYF. CDR3 nucleotide sequence: TGTGCCAGCAGTGAACCAGGACAGGGAGGTGGAAACACCATATATTTT.